Sequencing of this TCR beta chain was carried out in a study of monozygotic twins with inflammatory bowel disease. TCRdb reprocessed the 5' RACE reads; each CDR3 protein has one entry and no DNA is given. This listing includes under 200,000 distinct CDR3 sequences. The CDR3 consists of 15 residues. This TCR was recovered from a human donor with ulcerative colitis or Crohn's disease, or a healthy co-twin of an affected twin (not recorded which). The chain employs TRBV12-3 or TRBV12-4 and TRBJ1-3; as DNA is missing, the TRBD1 call by TCRdb cannot be tested. Sequencing input: blood. CDR3 sequence: CASTPTGRGGNTIYF.